This T cell receptor beta chain was identified during a study of Ad26.COV2.S vaccination and SARS-CoV-2 variants. The study, taken as a whole, reports: People who got the vaccine had more spike-specific TCR breadth than people who got placebo. Vaccine and placebo recipients had similar non-spike TCR breadth.

On this clone: Antigen unknown. The same CDR3 arises from other DNA sequences in this sample as well.

Only in-frame clones appear in the TCRdb table, and some are missing; sequencing was by immunoSEQ multiplex PCR. The repertoire holds about 350,000 clones, around 89% seen once, with roughly 4.8% in the top ten. Deletions cut 0 bases from V and 1 base from J, with 2 bases between. This CDR3 is 13 amino acids long. The germline V gene encodes CDR1 LGHDT and CDR2 YNNKEL (reference sequence). Treatment denoted: roughly 19 received Ad26.COV2.S at low or high dose, single or two shots; about 5 received placebo; per-sample allocation not given. Samples analyzed were those drawn on day 63 after the first vaccine or placebo injection. In the vaccine, an Ad26 vector expressed the SARS-CoV-2 spike of the Wuhan strain.

This chain joins TRBV3-1 (or the pseudogene TRBV3-2) and TRBJ2-3; no clear D. The sample in question was peripheral blood, obtained in a trial of Ad26.COV2.S vaccine versus placebo. This TCR was recovered from a person between 18 and 65 years old who received the Ad26.COV2.S COVID-19 vaccine or a placebo. In DNA form, the CDR3 reads TGTGCCAGCAGCCAAGAACGCACAGATACGCAGTATTTT. Translated, it gives CASSQERTDTQYF.